The entry that follows covers one T cell receptor beta chain sequence. Antigen: not known. Naive CD4+ cells were sorted as CD4+CD8-CD45RO-CD45RA+; naive CD8+ as CD8+CD4-CD45RA+CD27bright. The CDR3 has 14 residues. V was clipped by 3 bases and J by 0 bases, with 8 bases between them. Germline V gene data show CDR1 as MNHEY and CDR2 as SMNVEV (reference sequence). The data were obtained in a study of healthy donors' naive CD4 and CD8 T cells. A linear amplification protocol produced the TCR libraries from 500 ng of total RNA. TCRdb recomputed calls from the reads with MiXCR, one row per CDR3 protein. The table shows about 180,000 distinct CDR3 sequences, with around three quarters occurring only once. Study-wide results and caveats: Roughly 13% of CD4/CD8 propensity variance appeared explained by V, J and CDR3 charge. Possible naive T cell homeostatic proliferation bias remained unaddressed.

The sequence came from a pool of human donors in good health; the sample pools cells from several healthy donors. This sequence joins TRBV27 and TRBJ1-2, with no clear D. Sequencing was performed on naive CD4+ and CD8+ T cells sorted from blood, pooled from several donors. The CDR3 sequence: CASSFTAANYGYTF. CDR3 bases: TGTGCCAGCAGTTTCACGGCGGCTAACTATGGCTACACCTTC.